Following are 5 T cell receptor beta chains from one sample sequenced in a study of control samples from healthy donors and cancer patients. The protocol was immunoSEQ multiplex PCR, while the TCRdb copy is restricted to in-frame clones and leaves out a portion. Found here are about 65,000 clones, 90% of them singletons; the top ten hold roughly 1.2%. The material sequenced was PBMCs. These receptors were collected from a woman in her forties or fifties with colorectal cancer.

This clone was recorded only once. This chain links TRBV5-4 with TRBJ2-7; TRBD1 matches at 11 bases. Germline values: CDR1 SGHNT, CDR2 YYREEE (reference sequence). The CDR3 consists of 16 residues. After removal of 4 bases from V and 3 bases from J, the junction contained 9 bases not matched to a gene. CDR3 in amino acids: CASSPNRTGGHYEQYF. CDR3 in DNA: TGTGCCAGCAGCCCGAATCGGACAGGGGGCCACTACGAGCAGTACTTC. Full variable domain (rest looked up from reference TRBV5-4 and TRBJ2-7): ETGVTQSPTHLIKTRGQQVTLRCSSQSGHNTVSWYQQALGQGPQFIFQYYREEENGRGNFPPRFSGLQFPNYSSELNVNALELDDSALYLCASSPNRTGGHYEQYFGPGTRLTVT.

As DNA, the CDR3 is TGTGCCAGCACCTCTGGGAGGGCTAACTATGGCTACACCTTC. It is translated as CASTSGRANYGYTF. The rearrangement uses TRBV7-9 and TRBJ1-2; no definite D call. The germline V gene has CDR1 SEHNR and CDR2 FQNEAQ (reference sequence). The ends were cut back, 7 bases at V and 0 bases at J, with 12 bases in the middle. CDR3 length: 14 residues.

The chain links TRBV19 to TRBJ1-1, with 8 bases fitting TRBD1. The CDR3 runs to 13 residues. Per germline, CDR1 LNHDA and CDR2 SQIVND (reference sequence). Germline trimming cut 7 bases from V and 5 bases from J; bases unmatched to any gene: 6. The CDR3 here is CASTPRTGTEAFF. Here the CDR3 DNA reads TGTGCCAGTACCCCAAGGACAGGGACTGAAGCTTTCTTT. The full variable domain, completed using reference TRBV19 and TRBJ1-1, is DGGITQSPKYLFRKEGQNVTLSCEQNLNHDAMYWYRQDPGQGLRLIYYSQIVNDFQKGDIAEGYSVSREKKESFPLTVTSAQKNPTAFYLCASTPRTGTEAFFGQGTRLTVV.

The rearrangement uses TRBV28 and TRBJ1-2, with D possibly being TRBD1 (5 bases). V gave up 8 bases and J gave up 8 bases, with 15 bases separating them. The length of the CDR3 is 12 residues. The germline CDR1 and CDR2 sequences are MDHEN and SYDVKM. The CDR3: CASLPRGSGYTF. The CDR3 DNA reads TGTGCCAGCCTTCCACGGGGCAGCGGCTACACCTTC.

The rearrangement uses TRBV30 and TRBJ1-4; possibly TRBD1 for D (5 bases). This CDR3 has 14 residues. The V end was cut by 5 bases, the J end by 0 bases, with 10 bases between. Germline lookup yields CDR1 GTSNPN and CDR2 SVGIG (reference sequence). The chain's CDR3 is CAWGQGATNEKLFF. The CDR3 nucleotides are TGTGCCTGGGGGCAGGGAGCAACTAATGAAAAACTGTTTTTT.